This is a list of T cell receptor beta chains from one sample in a study of early T cells in non-severe SARS-CoV-2 infection. A single record per CDR3 protein comes from TCRdb applying MiXCR to the 5' RACE reads. This sample has roughly 50,000 distinct CDR3 sequences, with over 5% found just once. This specimen consisted of whole blood, obtained at baseline. All receptors come from an adult who was a healthcare worker with PCR-confirmed SARS-CoV-2 infection or an uninfected control (not recorded which). Each CDR3 is given with its conserved first and last residue. D genes are given only for firm matches. Not every row has a clone size; where given, it reads once, few, many or a size class.

>TRBV27|-|TRBJ2-7|TRBD2
TGTGCCAGCAGAACGGGACTAGACAGCAAGCAGTACTTC
CASRTGLDSKQYF
>TRBV18|many|TRBJ2-1|-
TGTGCCAGCTCACCCGGACCAAACAGGGGAGGCAATGAGCAGTTCTTC
CASSPGPNRGGNEQFF
>TRBV6-2/TRBV6-3|many|TRBJ2-7|-
TGTGCCAGCAGTTACTCGATGGTGGTTAAAGGGTTCGACGAGCAGTACTTC
CASSYSMVVKGFDEQYF
>TRBV6-6|few|TRBJ2-7|TRBD2
TGTGCCAGCAGTTACTCGACTGGCCTTAGCGGGAACTACGAGCAGTACTTC
CASSYSTGLSGNYEQYF
>TRBV3-1|many|TRBJ2-7|TRBD2
TGTGCCAGCAGCCAAAGGCTCGCGGGAGGCCCCTACGAGCAGTACTTC
CASSQRLAGGPYEQYF
>TRBV12-3/TRBV12-4|many|TRBJ2-7|-
TGTGCCAGCAGTTTGGCAGCGGACTCCTACGAGCAGTACTTC
CASSLAADSYEQYF
>TRBV7-2|few|TRBJ2-1|-
TGTGCCAGCAGCTTAGCTAGCGGCGGCTACAATGAGCAGTTCTTC
CASSLASGGYNEQFF
>TRBV19|many|TRBJ2-6|-
TGTGCCAGTAGCGGCAGGGGCTCTGGGGCCAACGTCCTGACTTTC
CASSGRGSGANVLTF
>TRBV29-1|many|TRBJ1-2|TRBD1
TGCAGCGTGGGGACAGTCGCCTATGGCTACACCTTC
CSVGTVAYGYTF
>TRBV2|many|TRBJ1-2|-
TGTGCCAGCAGTGAAGAGGCTAACTATGGCTACACCTTC
CASSEEANYGYTF
>TRBV5-1|many|TRBJ2-2|-
TGCGCCAGCAGCCTAAGCGTCACCGGGGAGCTGTTTTTT
CASSLSVTGELFF
>TRBV7-2|few|TRBJ1-1|-
TGTGCCAGCAGTCCCAGACAGGCCCATAACACTGAAGCTTTCTTT
CASSPRQAHNTEAFF
>TRBV9|few|TRBJ2-5|-
TGTGCCAGCAGCGTAGAAGTCTCACTCCAAGAGACCCAGTACTTC
CASSVEVSLQETQYF
>TRBV25-1|many|TRBJ2-7|-
TGTGCCAGCAGTGCCCCCGGCCCTTACGAGCAGTACTTC
CASSAPGPYEQYF
>TRBV7-2|many|TRBJ2-3|-
TGTGCCAGCAGCTCTCTGTGGGATACGCAGTATTTT
CASSSLWDTQYF
>TRBV5-1|-|TRBJ2-1|TRBD2
TGCGCCAGCAGCTCCGTCCAGCGGGGTGGGAAGAATGAGCAGTTCTTC
CASSSVQRGGKNEQFF